A single T cell receptor (beta chain) is shown here with its context. What this receptor recognizes is not known. It has no much larger one-base neighbor in the sample; base qualities were not kept. These data are taken from a study of shared clonotypes between healthy human individuals (TCRdb year 2020). For the wider study: The cohort comprised a couple of women and a few men aged 18 to 49 years. For each donor, CD4 naive and CD4 memory were each given three plates, CD8 naive was given two plates, and CD8 memory was given one plate. To estimate repertoire size and how much clonotypes are shared between individuals, the study performed deep sequencing of blood TCR repertoires from about 5 healthy adults. To increase sequencing depth and limit assay-specific biases, different laboratories used diverse techniques to prepare libraries and sequence TCR repertoires. Each donor's leukapheresis produced roughly between about 0.8 and 10 billion PBMCs.

The full study reports these points: Pairwise subsampling indicated that sequencing depth was expected to affect the degree of clonotype sharing among donors. Higher generation probabilities were observed for clonotypes shared by all four sorted-subset donors than for non-shared clonotypes. Sampling was limited to blood, and TCR repertoires in tissue likely differ from TCR repertoires in blood. Rarefaction of sorted-subset datasets indicated incomplete sequencing despite the large sequencing depth. The genetic and exposure-history diversity represented was limited by the small number of donors. Across a handful of donors, roughly 5.1% of naive CD4, over 3% of naive CD8, around 2.1% of memory CD4, and 0.3% to 0.45% of memory CD8 clonotypes were shared. Naive subsets generally had larger estimated clonotype richness than memory subsets did.

V gives up 0 bases and J gives up 2 bases, and the segment between their germline ends measures 7 bases. Including cysteine and phenylalanine, the CDR3 has 14 amino acids. Only the CDR3 DNA is retained, 42 bases long and in frame from the first base. The CDR1 and CDR2 encoded by the germline V gene are MRHNA and SNTAGT. The donors were healthy, HIV-negative adults with no recently reported acute infections or vaccinations. Only Caucasian adults living in Nashville, Tennessee, USA were represented among the donors. Magnetic negative selection was used to enrich CD4+ T cells, after which naive cells were positively selected on CD45RA and the negative fraction became the memory subset. Blood was obtained by leukapheresis, after which PBMCs were separated by Ficoll-Histopaque density gradient centrifugation and cryopreserved in liquid nitrogen vapor phase. Analytical flow cytometry was used to check the purity and quantity of every magnetically sorted T cell population. Each sorted fraction had its genomic DNA isolated and then quantified by UV absorbance on a Nanodrop 2000c.

TCR CDR3 regions were amplified from genomic DNA by multiplex PCR using the deep immunoSEQ assay. Genomic DNA extracted from each cell subset was distributed evenly over all wells of several immunoSEQ 96-well plates, and each plate served as one replicate. Each replicate PCR for sorted subsets received approximately 200 ng genomic DNA, equal to roughly 29,000 T cell genomes. Purified libraries were measured with a Qubit 3.0 fluorometer, size-checked on a Bioanalyzer 2100, and measured again with the KAPA Library Quantification kit. Every immunoSEQ 96-well plate was sequenced on a separate single-read 150-cycle Illumina NextSeq 550 flow cell. The study's processing was this. The immunoSEQ output contained only junctional sequences without quality scores, so filtering could not match that applied to full-length reads. To assign V/J genes and CDR3, sequences were annotated using PyIR, a Python wrapper for IgBLAST v1.9, with IMGT germline references. Reads were filtered out if the reads had weak V/J assignments (E-value above 1e-6), no CDR3, stop codons, out-of-frame junctions, or ambiguous translated residues. A V3J clonotype was defined by an identical inferred V gene, J gene, and CDR3 amino acid sequence. Percentage overlap between repertoires was computed as shared unique clonotypes divided by the size of the smaller repertoire. Repertoire richness was assessed with RTK rarefaction, the Chao1 estimator, and Recon v2.1 estimates of unobserved clonotypes. OLGA was used to compute generation probabilities for all TCRbeta clonotypes that the gDNA method yielded from a few donors. TCRdb carries this immuneACCESS record with in-frame sequences only. Its versions omit some clonotypes, under half of them owing to an unresolved V gene in the studies checked, with the rest unexplained. D and trimming were read from the DNA, whereas the V and J calls and clone size are those reported in that table. In all, the sample holds over 850,000 clones, and around three quarters of those were seen once. The top ten clones comprise approximately 0.52% of the sample.

The clonotype was recovered from a man between 18 and 29 years old in good health. Some clones in this sample may be carry-over from other donors' samples. The sample was memory CD4+ T cells from PBMCs. The meaning of the sample's cell subset or site label: CD45RA-negative fraction. Here the chain combines TRBV6-4 and TRBJ1-1; the D gene identity is not certain. The CDR3 reads as follows: CASSDSKRNTEAFF. The DNA is as follows: TGTGCCAGCAGTGACTCGAAACGTAACACTGAAGCTTTCTTT.